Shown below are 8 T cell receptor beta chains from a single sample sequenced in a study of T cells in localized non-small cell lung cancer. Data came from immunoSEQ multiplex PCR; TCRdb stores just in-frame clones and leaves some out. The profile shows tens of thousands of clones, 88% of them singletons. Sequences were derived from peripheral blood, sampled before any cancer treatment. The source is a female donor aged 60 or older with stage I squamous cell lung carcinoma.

The chain's CDR3 is CASSLNRASEQFF. In nucleotides, the CDR3 is TGTGCCAGCAGCTTAAACAGGGCGAGTGAGCAGTTCTTC. The J gene is TRBJ2-1, the V gene TRBV7-8, with D possibly TRBD1 on 6 matching bases. The V end lost 2 bases, the J end lost 9 bases, and 11 bases lay between the germline ends. CDR1 and CDR2 from the germline V gene are SGHVS and FQNEAQ. The CDR3 runs 13 residues.

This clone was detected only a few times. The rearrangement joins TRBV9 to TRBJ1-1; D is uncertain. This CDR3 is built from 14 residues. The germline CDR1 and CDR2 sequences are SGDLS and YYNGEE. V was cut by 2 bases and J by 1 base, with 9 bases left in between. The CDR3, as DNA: TGTGCCAGCAGCGTGCGACAAGAGAACACTGAAGCTTTCTTT. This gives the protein CASSVRQENTEAFF.

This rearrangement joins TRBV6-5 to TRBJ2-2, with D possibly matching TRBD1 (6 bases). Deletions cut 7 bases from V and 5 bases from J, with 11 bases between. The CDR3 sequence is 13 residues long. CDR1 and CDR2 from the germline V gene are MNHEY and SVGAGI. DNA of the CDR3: TGTGCCAGCACCCCCGACAGGACCGGGGAGCTGTTTTTT. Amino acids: CASTPDRTGELFF.

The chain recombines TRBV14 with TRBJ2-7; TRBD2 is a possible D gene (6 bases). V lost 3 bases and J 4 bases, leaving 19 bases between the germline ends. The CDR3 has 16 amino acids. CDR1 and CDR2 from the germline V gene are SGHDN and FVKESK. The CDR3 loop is CASSHRGGGRFYEQYF. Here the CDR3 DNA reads TGTGCCAGCAGCCACCGAGGCGGTGGGAGGTTTTACGAGCAGTACTTC.

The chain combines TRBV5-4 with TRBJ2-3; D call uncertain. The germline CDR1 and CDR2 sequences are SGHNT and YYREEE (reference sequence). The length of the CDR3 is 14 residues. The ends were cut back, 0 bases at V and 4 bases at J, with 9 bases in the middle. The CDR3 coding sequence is TGTGCCAGCAGCTTGGGGCTAGAACCAGATACGCAGTATTTT. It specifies CASSLGLEPDTQYF.

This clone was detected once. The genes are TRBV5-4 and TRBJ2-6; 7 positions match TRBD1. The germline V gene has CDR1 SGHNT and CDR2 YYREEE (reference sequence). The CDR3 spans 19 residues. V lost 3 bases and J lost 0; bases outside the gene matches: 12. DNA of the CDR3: TGTGCCAGCAGCTGGGAACAGGGGCGACTCCGCTCTGGGGCCAACGTCCTGACTTTC. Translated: CASSWEQGRLRSGANVLTF.

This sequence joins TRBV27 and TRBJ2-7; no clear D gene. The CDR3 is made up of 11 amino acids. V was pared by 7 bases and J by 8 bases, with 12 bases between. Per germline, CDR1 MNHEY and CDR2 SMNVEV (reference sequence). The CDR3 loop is CASKKASQQYF. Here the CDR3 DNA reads TGTGCCAGCAAAAAGGCCTCGCAGCAGTACTTC.

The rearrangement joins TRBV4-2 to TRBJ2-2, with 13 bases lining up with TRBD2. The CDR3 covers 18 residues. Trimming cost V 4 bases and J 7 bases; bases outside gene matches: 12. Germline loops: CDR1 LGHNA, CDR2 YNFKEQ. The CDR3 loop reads CASSPPPGLAGLGGELFF. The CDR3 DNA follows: TGTGCCAGCAGCCCTCCACCGGGACTAGCGGGGCTCGGCGGGGAGCTGTTTTTT.